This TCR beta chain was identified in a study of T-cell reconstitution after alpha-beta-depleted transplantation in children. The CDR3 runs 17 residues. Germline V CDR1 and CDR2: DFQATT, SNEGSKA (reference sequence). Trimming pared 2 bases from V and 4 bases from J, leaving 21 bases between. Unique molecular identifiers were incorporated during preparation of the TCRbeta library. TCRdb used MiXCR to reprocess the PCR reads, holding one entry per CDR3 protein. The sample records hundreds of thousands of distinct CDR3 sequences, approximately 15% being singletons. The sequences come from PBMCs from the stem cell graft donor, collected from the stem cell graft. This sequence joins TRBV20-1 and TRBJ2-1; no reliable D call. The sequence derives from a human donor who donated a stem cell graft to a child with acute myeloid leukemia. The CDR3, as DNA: TGCAGTGCTAGATTTAAAAGCACCCCGATATTTTACAATGAGCAGTTCTTC. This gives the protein CSARFKSTPIFYNEQFF.